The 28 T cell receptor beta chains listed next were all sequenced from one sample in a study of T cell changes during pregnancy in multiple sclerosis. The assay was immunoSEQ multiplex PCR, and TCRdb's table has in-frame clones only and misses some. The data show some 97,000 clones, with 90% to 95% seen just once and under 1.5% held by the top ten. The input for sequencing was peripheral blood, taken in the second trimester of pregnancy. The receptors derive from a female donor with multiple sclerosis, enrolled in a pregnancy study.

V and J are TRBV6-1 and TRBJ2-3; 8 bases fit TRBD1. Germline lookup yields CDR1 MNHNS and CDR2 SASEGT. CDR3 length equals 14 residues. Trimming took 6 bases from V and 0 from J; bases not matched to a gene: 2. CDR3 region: CASRDRASTDTQYF. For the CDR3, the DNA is TGTGCCAGCAGGGACAGGGCCAGCACAGATACGCAGTATTTT.

CDR3 coding DNA: TGTGCCAGCAGCCGAGGACGGGGTATCGGGACCCAGTACTTC. Translation gives CASSRGRGIGTQYF. V is TRBV7-2 and J is TRBJ2-5; possible D gene TRBD2, 5 bases. The CDR3 length is 14 residues. With 5 bases removed from V and 7 bases from J, the gap between germline ends came to 17 bases. From germline, CDR1 is SGHTA and CDR2 FQGNSA.

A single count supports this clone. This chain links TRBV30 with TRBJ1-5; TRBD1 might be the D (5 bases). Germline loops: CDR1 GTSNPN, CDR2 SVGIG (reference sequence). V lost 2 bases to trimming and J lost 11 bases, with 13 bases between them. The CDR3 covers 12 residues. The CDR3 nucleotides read TGTGCCTGGAGTCCCCCCGGGGGGTCCCAGCATTTT. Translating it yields CAWSPPGGSQHF.

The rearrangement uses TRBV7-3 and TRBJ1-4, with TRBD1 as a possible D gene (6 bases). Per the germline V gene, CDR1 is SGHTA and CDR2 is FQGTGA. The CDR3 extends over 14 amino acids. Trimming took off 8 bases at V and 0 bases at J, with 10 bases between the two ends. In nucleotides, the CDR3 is TGTGCCAGCTCCGAGGGGGCAACTAATGAAAAACTGTTTTTT. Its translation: CASSEGATNEKLFF.

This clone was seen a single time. CDR3 residues: CATSRDEGQFTDTQYF. The CDR3 nucleotides read TGTGCCACCAGCAGAGATGAGGGACAGTTCACAGATACGCAGTATTTT. This chain joins TRBV15 and TRBJ2-3, with 7 positions matching TRBD1. CDR3 size: 16 residues. CDR1 is LNHNV and CDR2 is YYDKDF in the germline V gene (reference sequence). J gave up 2 bases and V 0 bases, and 5 bases lay outside the gene matches. Full variable domain (missing parts from reference TRBV15 and TRBJ2-3): DAMVIQNPRYQVTQFGKPVTLSCSQTLNHNVMYWYQQKSSQAPKLLFHYYDKDFNNEADTPDNFQSRRPNTSFCFLDIRSPGLGDTAMYLCATSRDEGQFTDTQYFGPGTRLTVL.

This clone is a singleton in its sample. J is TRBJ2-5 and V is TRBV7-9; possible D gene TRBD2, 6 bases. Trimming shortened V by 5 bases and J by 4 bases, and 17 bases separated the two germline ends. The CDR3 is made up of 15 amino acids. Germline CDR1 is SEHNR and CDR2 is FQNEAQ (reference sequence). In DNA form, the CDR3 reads TGTGCCAGCAGCACGACTAGGAGAGATAGAGAGACCCAGTACTTC. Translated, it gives CASSTTRRDRETQYF.

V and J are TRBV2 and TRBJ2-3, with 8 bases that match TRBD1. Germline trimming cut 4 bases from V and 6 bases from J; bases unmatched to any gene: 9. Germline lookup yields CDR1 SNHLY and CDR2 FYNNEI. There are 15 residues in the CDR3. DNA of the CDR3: TGTGCCAGCAGTGCAGGGGGCATTAGAGGGGATACGCAGTATTTT. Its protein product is CASSAGGIRGDTQYF. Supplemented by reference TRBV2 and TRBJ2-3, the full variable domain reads EPEVTQTPSHQVTQMGQEVILRCVPISNHLYFYWYRQILGQKVEFLVSFYNNEISEKSEIFDDQFSVERPDGSNFTLKIRSTKLEDSAMYFCASSAGGIRGDTQYFGPGTRLTVL.

CDR3 sequence: CASSVGLGADTQYF. CDR3 in DNA: TGTGCCAGCAGCGTAGGACTCGGCGCAGATACGCAGTATTTT. The rearrangement uses TRBV9 and TRBJ2-3, with D hard to call. Germline CDR1 reads SGDLS; CDR2 reads YYNGEE. The CDR3 runs 14 residues. Trimming took off 0 bases at V and 4 bases at J, with 9 bases between the two ends.

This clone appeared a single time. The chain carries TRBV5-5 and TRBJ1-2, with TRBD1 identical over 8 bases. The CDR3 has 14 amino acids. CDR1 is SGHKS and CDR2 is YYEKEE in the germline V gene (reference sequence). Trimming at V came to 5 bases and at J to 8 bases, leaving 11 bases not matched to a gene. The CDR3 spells CASRTPGTGGGYTF. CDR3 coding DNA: TGTGCCAGCAGGACCCCCGGGACAGGAGGCGGCTACACCTTC.

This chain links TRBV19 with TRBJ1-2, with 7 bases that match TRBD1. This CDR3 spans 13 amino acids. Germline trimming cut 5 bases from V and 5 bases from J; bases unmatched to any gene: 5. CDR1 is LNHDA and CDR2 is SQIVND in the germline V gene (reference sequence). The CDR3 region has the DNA TGTGCCAGTAGTCATACAGGGGCTTATGGCTACACCTTC. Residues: CASSHTGAYGYTF.

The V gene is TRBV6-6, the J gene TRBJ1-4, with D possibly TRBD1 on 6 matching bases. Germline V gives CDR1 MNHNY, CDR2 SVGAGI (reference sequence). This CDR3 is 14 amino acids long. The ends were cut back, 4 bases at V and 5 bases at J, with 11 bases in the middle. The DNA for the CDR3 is TGTGCCAGCAGTTCGGACAGCCCAAATGAAAAACTGTTTTTT. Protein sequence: CASSSDSPNEKLFF.

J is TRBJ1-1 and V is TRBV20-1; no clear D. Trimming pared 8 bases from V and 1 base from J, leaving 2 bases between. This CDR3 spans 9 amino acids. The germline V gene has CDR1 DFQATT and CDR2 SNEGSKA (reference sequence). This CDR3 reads CSQNTEAFF. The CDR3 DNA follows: TGCAGTCAGAACACTGAAGCTTTCTTT.

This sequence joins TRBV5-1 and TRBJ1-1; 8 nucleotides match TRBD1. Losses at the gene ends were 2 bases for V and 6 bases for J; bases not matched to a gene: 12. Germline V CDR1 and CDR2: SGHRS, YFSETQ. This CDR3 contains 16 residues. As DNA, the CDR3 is TGCGCCAGCAGCTTATTGAACCAGGACAGGGACTCTGAAGCTTTCTTT. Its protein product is CASSLLNQDRDSEAFF.

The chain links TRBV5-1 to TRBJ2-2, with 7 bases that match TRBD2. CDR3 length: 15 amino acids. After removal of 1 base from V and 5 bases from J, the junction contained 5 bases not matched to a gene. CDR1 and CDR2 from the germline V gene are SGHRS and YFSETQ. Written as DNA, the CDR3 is TGCGCCAGCAGCTTGTCGGTGGGAGGGACCGGGGAGCTGTTTTTT. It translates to CASSLSVGGTGELFF.

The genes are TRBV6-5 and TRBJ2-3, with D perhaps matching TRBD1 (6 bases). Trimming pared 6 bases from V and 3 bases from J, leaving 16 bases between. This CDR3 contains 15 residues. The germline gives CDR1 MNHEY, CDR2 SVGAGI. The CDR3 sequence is CASRSTGSFTDTQYF. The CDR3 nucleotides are TGTGCCAGCAGGTCGACAGGTAGCTTTACAGATACGCAGTATTTT.

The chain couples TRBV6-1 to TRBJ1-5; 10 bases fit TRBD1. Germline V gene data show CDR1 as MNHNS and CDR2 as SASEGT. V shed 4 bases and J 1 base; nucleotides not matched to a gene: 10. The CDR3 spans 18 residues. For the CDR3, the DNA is TGTGCCAGCAGTGGCCGGGACAGGGGACGCCCGAGCAATCAGCCCCAGCATTTT. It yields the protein CASSGRDRGRPSNQPQHF.

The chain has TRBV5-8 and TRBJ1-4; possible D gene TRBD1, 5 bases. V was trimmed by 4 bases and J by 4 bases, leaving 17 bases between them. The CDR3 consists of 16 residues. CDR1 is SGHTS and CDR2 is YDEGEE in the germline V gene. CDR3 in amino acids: CASSGTPPGFNEKLFF. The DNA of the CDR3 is TGTGCCAGCAGCGGAACGCCGCCAGGGTTTAATGAAAAACTGTTTTTT.

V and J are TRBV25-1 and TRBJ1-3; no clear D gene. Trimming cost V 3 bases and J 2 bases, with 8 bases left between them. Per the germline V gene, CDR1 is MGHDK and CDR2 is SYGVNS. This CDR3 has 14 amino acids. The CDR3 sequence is CASSEERTGNTIYF. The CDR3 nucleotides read TGTGCCAGCAGTGAGGAGAGGACTGGAAACACCATATATTTT.

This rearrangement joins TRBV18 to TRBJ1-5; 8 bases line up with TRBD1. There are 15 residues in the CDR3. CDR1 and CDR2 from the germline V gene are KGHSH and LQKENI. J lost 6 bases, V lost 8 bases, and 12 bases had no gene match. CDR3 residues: CASADTGGSTQPQHF. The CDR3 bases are TGTGCCAGCGCGGATACAGGGGGTTCTACTCAGCCCCAGCATTTT.

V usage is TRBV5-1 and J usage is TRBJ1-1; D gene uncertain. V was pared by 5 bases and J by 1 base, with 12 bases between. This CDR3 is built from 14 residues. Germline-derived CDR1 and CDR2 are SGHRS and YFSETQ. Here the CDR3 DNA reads TGCGCCAGCAGTACGAGGGAGGGGAACACTGAAGCTTTCTTT. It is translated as CASSTREGNTEAFF. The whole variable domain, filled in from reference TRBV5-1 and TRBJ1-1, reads KAGVTQTPRYLIKTRGQQVTLSCSPISGHRSVSWYQQTPGQGLQFLFEYFSETQRNKGNFPGRFSGRQFSNSRSEMNVSTLELGDSALYLCASSTREGNTEAFFGQGTRLTVV.

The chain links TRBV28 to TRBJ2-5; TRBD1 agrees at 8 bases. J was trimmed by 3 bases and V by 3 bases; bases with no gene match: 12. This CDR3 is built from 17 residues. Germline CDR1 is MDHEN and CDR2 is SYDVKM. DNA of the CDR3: TGTGCCAGCAGTTTCCAGGGGGCGCCCCCGCAAAAAGAGACCCAGTACTTC. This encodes CASSFQGAPPQKETQYF.

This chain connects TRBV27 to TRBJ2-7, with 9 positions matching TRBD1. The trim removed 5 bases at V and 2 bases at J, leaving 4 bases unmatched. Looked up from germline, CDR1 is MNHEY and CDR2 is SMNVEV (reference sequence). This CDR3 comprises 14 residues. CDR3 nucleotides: TGTGCCAGCAGTGGGACAGGGATGACCTACGAGCAGTACTTC. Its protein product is CASSGTGMTYEQYF.

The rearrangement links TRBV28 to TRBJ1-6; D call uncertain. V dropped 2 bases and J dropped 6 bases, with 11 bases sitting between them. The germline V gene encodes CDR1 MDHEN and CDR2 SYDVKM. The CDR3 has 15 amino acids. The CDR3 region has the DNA TGTGCCAGCAGTTTAGGTCCCGGGGTTAATTCACCCCTCCACTTT. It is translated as CASSLGPGVNSPLHF.

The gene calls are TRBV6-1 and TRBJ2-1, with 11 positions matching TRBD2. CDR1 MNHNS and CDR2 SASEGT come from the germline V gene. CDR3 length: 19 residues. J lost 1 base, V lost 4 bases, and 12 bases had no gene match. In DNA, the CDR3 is TGTGCCAGCAGTGCGTGGGTGACTAGCGGGGTTACTTCCTACAATGAGCAGTTCTTC. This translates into CASSAWVTSGVTSYNEQFF.

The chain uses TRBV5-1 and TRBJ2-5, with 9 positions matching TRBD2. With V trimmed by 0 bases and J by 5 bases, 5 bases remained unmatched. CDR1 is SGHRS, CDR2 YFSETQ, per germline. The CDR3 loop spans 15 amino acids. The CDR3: CASSLVRGGRETQYF. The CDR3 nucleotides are TGCGCCAGCAGCTTGGTGCGGGGGGGCCGCGAGACCCAGTACTTC.

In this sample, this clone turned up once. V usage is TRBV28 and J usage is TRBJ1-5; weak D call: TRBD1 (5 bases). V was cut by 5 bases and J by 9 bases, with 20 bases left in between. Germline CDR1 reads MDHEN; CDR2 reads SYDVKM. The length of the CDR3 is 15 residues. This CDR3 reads CASSEGVTDFRPQHF. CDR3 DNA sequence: TGTGCCAGCAGTGAAGGGGTGACAGACTTTAGGCCCCAGCATTTT.

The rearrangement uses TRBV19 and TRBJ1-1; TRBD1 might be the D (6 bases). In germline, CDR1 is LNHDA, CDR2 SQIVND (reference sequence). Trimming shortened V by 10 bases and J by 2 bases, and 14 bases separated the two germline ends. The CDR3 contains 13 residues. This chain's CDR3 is CATADRQNTEAFF. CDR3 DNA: TGTGCCACCGCGGACAGACAAAACACTGAAGCTTTCTTT. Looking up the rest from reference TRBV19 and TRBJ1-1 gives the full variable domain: DGGITQSPKYLFRKEGQNVTLSCEQNLNHDAMYWYRQDPGQGLRLIYYSQIVNDFQKGDIAEGYSVSREKKESFPLTVTSAQKNPTAFYLCATADRQNTEAFFGQGTRLTVV.

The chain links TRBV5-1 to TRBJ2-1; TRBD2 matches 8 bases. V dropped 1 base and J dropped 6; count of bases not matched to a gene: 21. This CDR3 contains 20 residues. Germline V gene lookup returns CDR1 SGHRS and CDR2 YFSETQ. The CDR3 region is CASSLRGQAGESLRGNEQFF. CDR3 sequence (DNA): TGCGCCAGCAGCTTGAGAGGGCAAGCGGGAGAGTCCTTACGAGGCAATGAGCAGTTCTTC.